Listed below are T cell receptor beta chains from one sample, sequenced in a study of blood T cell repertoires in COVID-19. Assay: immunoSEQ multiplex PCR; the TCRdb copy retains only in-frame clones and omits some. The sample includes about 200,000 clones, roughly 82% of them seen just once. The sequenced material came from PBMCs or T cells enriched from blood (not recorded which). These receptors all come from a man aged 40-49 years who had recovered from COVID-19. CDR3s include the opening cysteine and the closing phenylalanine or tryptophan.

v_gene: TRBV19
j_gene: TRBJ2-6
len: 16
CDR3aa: CASSLQGAPGANVLTF

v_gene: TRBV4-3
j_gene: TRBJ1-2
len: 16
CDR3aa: CASSTVKGALHYGYTF

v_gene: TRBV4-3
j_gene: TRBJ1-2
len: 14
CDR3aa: CASSPDVRGYGYTF

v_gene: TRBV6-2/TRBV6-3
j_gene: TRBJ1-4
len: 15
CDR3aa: CASSRRDPGAEKLFF

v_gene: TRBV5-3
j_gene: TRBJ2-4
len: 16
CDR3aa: CARSYYTSRVWNIQYF

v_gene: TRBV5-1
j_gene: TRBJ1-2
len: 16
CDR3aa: CASSLANPGTGDGYIF

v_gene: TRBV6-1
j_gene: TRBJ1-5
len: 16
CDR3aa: CASSGEGGYSNQPQHF

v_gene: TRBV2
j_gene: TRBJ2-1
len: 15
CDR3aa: CASRPDTPPVDEQFF

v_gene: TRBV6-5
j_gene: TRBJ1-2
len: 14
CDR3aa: CASIDRSQDYGYTF

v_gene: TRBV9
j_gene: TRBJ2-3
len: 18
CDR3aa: CASSVERISTGGLYTQYF

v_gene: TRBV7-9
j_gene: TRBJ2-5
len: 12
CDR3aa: CATTGTSETQYF

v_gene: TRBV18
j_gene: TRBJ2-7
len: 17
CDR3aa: CASSPLGSLGLVDEQYF

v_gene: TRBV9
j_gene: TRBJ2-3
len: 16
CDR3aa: CASSAISGRSTDTQYF

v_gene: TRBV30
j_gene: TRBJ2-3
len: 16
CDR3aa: CAWSAGLAGETDTQYF

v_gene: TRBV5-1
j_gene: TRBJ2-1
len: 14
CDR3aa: CASGLAGDLNEQFF

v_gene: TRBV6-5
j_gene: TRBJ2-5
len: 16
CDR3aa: CASSYRGLAGVETQYF

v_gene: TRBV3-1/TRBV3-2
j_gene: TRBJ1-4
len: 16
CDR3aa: CASSQDPGTGGEKLFF

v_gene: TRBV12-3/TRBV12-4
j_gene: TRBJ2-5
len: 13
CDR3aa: CASSLGDTETQYF

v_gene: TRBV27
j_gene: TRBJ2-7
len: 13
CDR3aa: CASSRGSAYEQYF

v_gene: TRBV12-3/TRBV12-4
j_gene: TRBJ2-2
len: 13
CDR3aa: CASSLAWSGELFF

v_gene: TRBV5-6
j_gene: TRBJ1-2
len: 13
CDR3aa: CASSLGGLNGYTF

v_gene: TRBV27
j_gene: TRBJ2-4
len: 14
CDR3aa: CASSPGGPKNIQYF

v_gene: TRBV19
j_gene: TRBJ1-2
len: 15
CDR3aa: CASSRRDSINYGYTF